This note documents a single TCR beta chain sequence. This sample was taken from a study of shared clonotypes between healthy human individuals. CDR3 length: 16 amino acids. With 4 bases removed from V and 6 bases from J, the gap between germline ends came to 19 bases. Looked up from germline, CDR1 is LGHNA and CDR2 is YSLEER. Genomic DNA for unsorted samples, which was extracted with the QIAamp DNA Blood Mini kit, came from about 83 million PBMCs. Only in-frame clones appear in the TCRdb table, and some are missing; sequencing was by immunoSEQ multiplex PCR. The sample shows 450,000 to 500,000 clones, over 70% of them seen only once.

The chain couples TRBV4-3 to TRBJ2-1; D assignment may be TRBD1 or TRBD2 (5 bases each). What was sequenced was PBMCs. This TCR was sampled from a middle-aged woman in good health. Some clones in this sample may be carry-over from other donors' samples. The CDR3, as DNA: TGCGCCAGCAGCCGAACCGGGACGGAGATTCGCAATGAGCAGTTCTTC. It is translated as CASSRTGTEIRNEQFF.